This T cell receptor beta chain was observed in a study of T-cell reconstitution after alpha-beta-depleted transplantation in children. Study-wide points: Expanded graft clones, several hundred of them, were reportedly the source of alpha-beta T cells about two months after transplant. By one year post-transplant, T-cell counts and diversity largely arose from T cells that were newly produced. From surviving recipient T cells and thymic progenitors came the high day-60 TCRbeta diversity observed in some patients.

This CDR3 spans 13 amino acids. Trimming left V 2 bases short and J 6 bases short, with 10 bases between. Per germline, CDR1 MDHEN and CDR2 SYDVKM. The TCRbeta library incorporated unique molecular identifiers. TCRdb reanalysed the PCR reads using MiXCR and keeps one entry per CDR3 protein. The sample lists 450,000 to 550,000 distinct CDR3 sequences, 10% to 12% seen once, with 11% to 15% in the top ten. Only a few counts were recorded for this clonotype. Its antigen is unidentified. The material sequenced was PBMCs, mostly from graft donor cells, taken 180 days after TCRalphabeta/CD19-depleted stem cell transplant. The source is a female patient aged 2-10 years who had a stem cell transplant for aplastic anemia, so the T cells may come from the graft donor. The V and J genes are TRBV28 and TRBJ1-2; a possible D gene is TRBD1 (5 bases). The CDR3, as DNA: TGTGCCAGCAGTTTAAGGTTGGGGGATGGCTACACCTTC. Encoded protein: CASSLRLGDGYTF.